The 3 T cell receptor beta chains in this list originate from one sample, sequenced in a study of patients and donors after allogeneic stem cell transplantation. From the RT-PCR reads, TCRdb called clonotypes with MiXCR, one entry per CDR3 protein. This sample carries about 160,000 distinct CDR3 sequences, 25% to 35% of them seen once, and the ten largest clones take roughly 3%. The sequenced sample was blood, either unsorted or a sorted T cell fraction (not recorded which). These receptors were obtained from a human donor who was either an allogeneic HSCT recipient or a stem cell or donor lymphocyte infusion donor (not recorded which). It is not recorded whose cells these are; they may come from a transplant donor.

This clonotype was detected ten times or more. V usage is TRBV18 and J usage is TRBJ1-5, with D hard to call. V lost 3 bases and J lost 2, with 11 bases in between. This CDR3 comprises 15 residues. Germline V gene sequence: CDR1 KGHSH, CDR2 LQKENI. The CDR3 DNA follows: TGTGCCAGCTCACCGTCCAGGTCCGGCAATCAGCCCCAGCATTTT. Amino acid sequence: CASSPSRSGNQPQHF.

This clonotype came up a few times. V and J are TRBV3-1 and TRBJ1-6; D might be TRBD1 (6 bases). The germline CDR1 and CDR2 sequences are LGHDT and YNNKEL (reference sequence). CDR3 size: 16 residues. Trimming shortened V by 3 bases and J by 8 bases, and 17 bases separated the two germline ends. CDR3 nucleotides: TGTGCCAGCAGCCAGGGCAGGGGCCCGTTCGATTCACCCCTCCACTTT. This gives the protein CASSQGRGPFDSPLHF.

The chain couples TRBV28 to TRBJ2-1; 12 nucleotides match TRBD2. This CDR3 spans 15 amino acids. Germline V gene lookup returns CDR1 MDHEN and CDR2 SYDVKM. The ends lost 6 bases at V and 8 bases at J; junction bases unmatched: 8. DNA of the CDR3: TGTGCCAGCAGCCCTAGCGGGAGGGCCATAGATGAGCAGTTCTTC. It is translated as CASSPSGRAIDEQFF. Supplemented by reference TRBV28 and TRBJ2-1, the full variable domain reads DVKVTQSSRYLVKRTGEKVFLECVQDMDHENMFWYRQDPGLGLRLIYFSYDVKMKEKGDIPEGYSVSREKKERFSLILESASTNQTSMYLCASSPSGRAIDEQFFGPGTRLTVL.